This entry concerns a single T cell receptor beta chain. What it binds is not known. The data were taken from a study of OX40 agonist ivuxolimab in advanced cancers. Study-wide findings and caveats: There were also nonresponders showing low normalized T-cell clonal expansion. CD4+ and CD8+ blood T cells expanded clonally by week 6 at 0.1 to 3.0 mg/kg. Individuals who were partial responders at 0.1-3.0 mg/kg had clonal expansion that ranked among the lowest.

Patients were ruled out by autoimmune disease history or systemic immunosuppression. Germline loops: CDR1 ENHRY, CDR2 SYGVKD. Trimming removed 3 bases from V and 2 bases from J, with 11 bases in between. This CDR3 comprises 14 residues. This table comes from immunoSEQ multiplex PCR, and its TCRdb copy is limited to in-frame clones, with some not included. The table lists 50,000 to 65,000 clones, about 87% of them singletons. The specimen comprised CD4+ or CD8+ T cells sorted from blood, sampled in a trial of the OX40 agonist ivuxolimab. This receptor was taken from an adult with an advanced solid tumor such as melanoma, head and neck, liver or kidney cancer. The chain links TRBV10-3 to TRBJ2-7; D gene ambiguous. CDR3 in amino acids: CAISDRATTYEQYF. CDR3 DNA: TGTGCCATCAGTGATAGGGCTACTACCTACGAGCAGTACTTC.